This TCR beta chain was obtained from a study of beta chain features in type 1 diabetes. Every bit of the isolated RNA underwent reverse transcription, so sequencing read expressed TCRB transcripts. TCRdb keeps only in-frame clones here, not all; method: immunoSEQ multiplex PCR. Of 300,000 to 350,000 clones in the sample, roughly 8% were seen once. The germline gives CDR1 LGHNA, CDR2 YSLEER. V was clipped by 4 bases and J by 0 bases; unmatched bases: 10. The CDR3 extends over 18 amino acids. The clonotype comes from a woman younger than 35 in good health. V gene TRBV4-3 combines with J gene TRBJ2-3; 10 bases agree with TRBD2. Sequencing was performed on central memory CD4+ T cells from blood. CDR3 residues: CASSREIAGGPSTDTQYF. DNA of the CDR3: TGCGCCAGCAGCCGAGAAATAGCGGGAGGCCCTAGCACAGATACGCAGTATTTT.